The 9 T cell receptor beta chains reported below all come from one sample, sequenced in a study of HIV-infected patients and healthy controls. No cell fractionation was done, so the repertoire covers all unsorted peripheral blood T cells. Reverse transcription used 500 to 550 ng RNA and constant-region primers for alpha and beta. Using multiplexing indices, alpha and beta chain libraries were generated apart by chain-specific third strand synthesis. TCRdb ran MiXCR on the 5' RACE reads and lists one entry per CDR3 protein. In the table there are about 10,000 distinct CDR3 sequences, 8% to 10% of which are singletons. Input material: blood. These receptors came from an adult in good health.

This clonotype was counted many times. This chain uses TRBV7-9 with TRBJ2-1; 8 bases are shared with TRBD2. V shed 5 bases, J shed 5 bases, and the junction held 14 bases outside the gene matches. Per the germline V gene, CDR1 is SEHNR and CDR2 is FQNEAQ (reference sequence). CDR3 size: 17 residues. The CDR3 spells CASSLRSGTSKNNEQFF. The CDR3 DNA sequence: TGTGCCAGCAGCCTAAGATCCGGGACTAGTAAAAACAATGAGCAGTTCTTC.

This chain uses TRBV2 with TRBJ2-7; 11 bases match TRBD2. Trimming removed 7 bases from V and 6 bases from J; junction bases left unmatched: 11. The CDR3 consists of 15 residues. CDR1 and CDR2 from the germline V gene are SNHLY and FYNNEI. For the CDR3, the DNA is TGTGCCAGCAATAAGGAACTAGCGGGGGACGCCGAGCAGTACTTC. Amino acids: CASNKELAGDAEQYF.

By sample fraction, this clonotype is medium-sized (0.01 to 0.1%). The chain employs TRBV28 and TRBJ2-4; 7 bases agree with TRBD1. Per the germline V gene, CDR1 is MDHEN and CDR2 is SYDVKM. The CDR3 is 14 residues long. The V segment lost 5 bases and the J segment 4 bases; nucleotides outside the gene matches: 5. CDR3 in amino acids: CASSIVGQKNIQYF. The CDR3 DNA reads as TGTGCCAGCAGTATAGTGGGACAGAAAAACATTCAGTACTTC.

This clonotype was seen ten or more times. V and J are TRBV2 and TRBJ2-3, with 8 nucleotides matching TRBD2. CDR3 length equals 16 residues. Trimming cost V 4 bases and J 0 bases; bases outside gene matches: 6. The germline V gene encodes CDR1 SNHLY and CDR2 FYNNEI. The CDR3 region is CASSVLAVPSTDTQYF. The CDR3 DNA reads TGTGCCAGCAGTGTACTAGCGGTACCTAGCACAGATACGCAGTATTTT.

This clonotype is termed medium-sized (0.01 to 0.1%). The CDR3 DNA reads TGTGCCAGCAGCCTCCCGGGACTAGCGGGAGGGAATGGGGCCAACGTCCTGACTTTC. This gives the protein CASSLPGLAGGNGANVLTF. V usage is TRBV5-4 and J usage is TRBJ2-6, with 16 bases lining up with TRBD2. The CDR3 contains 19 residues. From germline, CDR1 is SGHNT and CDR2 YYREEE (reference sequence). With 4 bases clipped from V and 3 bases from J, the junction kept 7 bases outside the gene matches.

This clonotype qualifies as medium-sized. The chain joins TRBV20-1 to TRBJ1-4; the D is unclear. This CDR3 is 16 amino acids long. V was cut by 0 bases and J by 0 bases, with 11 bases left in between. Germline CDR1 reads DFQATT; CDR2 reads SNEGSKA (reference sequence). The CDR3 region has the DNA TGCAGTGCTAGAGATCCGAGTTATGCAACTAATGAAAAACTGTTTTTT. As protein: CSARDPSYATNEKLFF.

This clonotype was picked up many times. The rearrangement joins TRBV7-9 to TRBJ2-7; possibly TRBD1 for D (6 bases). Trimming removed 5 bases from V and 5 bases from J, with 10 bases in between. The CDR3 totals 12 residues. The germline CDR1 and CDR2 sequences are SEHNR and FQNEAQ (reference sequence). CDR3 loop: CASSKQGDEQYF. The CDR3, as DNA: TGTGCCAGCAGCAAACAGGGCGACGAGCAGTACTTC. The whole variable domain, filled in from reference TRBV7-9 and TRBJ2-7, reads DTGVSQNPRHKITKRGQNVTFRCDPISEHNRLYWYRQTLGQGPEFLTYFQNEAQLEKSRLLSDRFSAERPKGSFSTLEIQRTEQGDSAMYLCASSKQGDEQYFGPGTRLTVT.

This clonotype is medium-sized by share. The V and J genes are TRBV29-1 and TRBJ2-7; 12 bases map to TRBD2. V was pared by 7 bases and J by 3 bases, with 4 bases of the junction left unmatched. The CDR3 spans 13 residues. Per germline, CDR1 SQVTM and CDR2 ANQGSEA. CDR3 nucleotide sequence: TGCAGCGCCCGACTAGCGGGAGACTACGAGCAGTACTTC. This codes for CSARLAGDYEQYF.

This clonotype is judged medium-sized (0.01 to 0.1%). This chain joins TRBV6-2 or TRBV6-3 and TRBJ2-1; D call uncertain. The CDR3 runs to 13 residues. In germline, CDR1 is MNHEY, CDR2 SVGEGT. Trimming removed 3 bases from V and 4 bases from J, with 7 bases in between. The CDR3 loop reads CASSYTYYNEQFF. As DNA, the CDR3 is TGTGCCAGCAGTTATACGTATTACAATGAGCAGTTCTTC.